This T cell receptor beta chain was recorded in a study of T cell clonality in common variable immunodeficiency. Overall study findings and caveats: Common variable immunodeficiency TCR beta sequences reportedly had fewer deletions and N-nucleotide insertions.

With respect to this clone: Its matching antigen is unknown. The observed sequence ends 3 residues before the CDR3 terminus, with the missing tail filled in from the germline J gene.

This CDR3 spans 13 amino acids. V shed 6 bases and J 7 bases; nucleotides not matched to a gene: 7. Per germline, CDR1 DFQATT and CDR2 SNEGSKA (reference sequence). Sequencing was performed with immunoSEQ multiplex PCR; in TCRdb, only in-frame clones are kept and a portion is missing. The sample data list over 15,000 clones. This clonotype originated in a human donor with common variable immunodeficiency. The specimen sequenced was peripheral blood mononuclear cells. The genes are TRBV20-1 and TRBJ1-4; 8 nucleotides line up with TRBD1. The CDR3 here is CSALGQASEKLFF. The DNA read from the CDR3 is TGCAGTGCCCTGGGACAGGCAAGTGAAAAA.